These T cell receptor beta chains were read from a single sample in a study of CD8 T cells in ankylosing spondylitis. TCRdb redid the calling of the 5' RACE reads with MiXCR, one entry per CDR3 protein. The sample yields approximately 260,000 distinct CDR3 sequences, 8% to 9.5% seen once. Material for sequencing was blood, either unsorted or a sorted T cell fraction (not recorded which). The origin of the receptors is a male donor with ankylosing spondylitis or in good health (not recorded which). Each CDR3 is given with its conserved first and last residue. Fields, in order: J gene, CDR3 length, clone size, D gene, V gene, CDR3 DNA, CDR3 protein. The D gene is left open where the match is weak. Clone sizes are given selectively: once, few, many, or a class where the clone is expanded.

J gene: TRBJ1-1
CDR3 length: 14
clone size: many
D gene: TRBD1
V gene: TRBV5-6
CDR3 DNA: TGTGCCAGCAGCAGGGGGGACAGTAACACTGAAGCTTTCTTT
CDR3 protein: CASSRGDSNTEAFF

J gene: TRBJ2-7
CDR3 length: 13
clone size: many
D gene: -
V gene: TRBV14
CDR3 DNA: TGTGCCAGCAGCCCGAGGAGAAACGACGAGCAGTACTTC
CDR3 protein: CASSPRRNDEQYF

J gene: TRBJ2-5
CDR3 length: 15
clone size: many
D gene: -
V gene: TRBV5-1
CDR3 DNA: TGCGCCAGCAGCTTGGAAGGGACTTTCCAAGAGACCCAGTACTTC
CDR3 protein: CASSLEGTFQETQYF

J gene: TRBJ2-3
CDR3 length: 14
clone size: many
D gene: -
V gene: TRBV5-6
CDR3 DNA: TGTGCCAGCAGCTTGGGGGGGAAGACAGATACGCAGTATTTT
CDR3 protein: CASSLGGKTDTQYF

J gene: TRBJ2-2
CDR3 length: 17
clone size: many
D gene: TRBD2
V gene: TRBV5-4
CDR3 DNA: TGTGCCAGCAGCTCCCAGCGGGGGGGCCAAGGGACCGGGGAGCTGTTTTTT
CDR3 protein: CASSSQRGGQGTGELFF

J gene: TRBJ2-1
CDR3 length: 15
clone size: -
D gene: -
V gene: TRBV4-1
CDR3 DNA: TGCGCCAGCAGTTACTCGGCTGAGACTTACAATGAGCAGTTCTTC
CDR3 protein: CASSYSAETYNEQFF

J gene: TRBJ2-1
CDR3 length: 12
clone size: many
D gene: TRBD2
V gene: TRBV7-3
CDR3 DNA: TGTGCCAGCAGCGCGACTAGCTATGAGCAGTTCTTC
CDR3 protein: CASSATSYEQFF

J gene: TRBJ2-7
CDR3 length: 14
clone size: many
D gene: -
V gene: TRBV12-3/TRBV12-4
CDR3 DNA: TGTGCCAGCAGTCTAAACCGGGAGACCTACGAGCAGTACTTC
CDR3 protein: CASSLNRETYEQYF

J gene: TRBJ2-7
CDR3 length: 11
clone size: many
D gene: -
V gene: TRBV3-1
CDR3 DNA: TGTGCCAGCAGCCAAGTGGCCGAGCAGTACTTC
CDR3 protein: CASSQVAEQYF

J gene: TRBJ2-3
CDR3 length: 15
clone size: many
D gene: -
V gene: TRBV7-2
CDR3 DNA: TGTGCCAGCAGCTTAGCGCATATAGGCGGGAATACGCAGTATTTT
CDR3 protein: CASSLAHIGGNTQYF

J gene: TRBJ2-7
CDR3 length: 13
clone size: many
D gene: -
V gene: TRBV28
CDR3 DNA: TGTGCCAGCAGTTCGAGCTGGACAGATTTGCAGTACTTC
CDR3 protein: CASSSSWTDLQYF

J gene: TRBJ1-3
CDR3 length: 15
clone size: -
D gene: -
V gene: TRBV28
CDR3 DNA: TGTGCCAGCAGTTTACTGGGTATTTCTGGAAACACCATATATTTT
CDR3 protein: CASSLLGISGNTIYF

J gene: TRBJ1-2
CDR3 length: 14
clone size: many
D gene: -
V gene: TRBV7-9
CDR3 DNA: TGTGCCAGCAGCACCTACCCCCCTAACTATGGCTACACCTTC
CDR3 protein: CASSTYPPNYGYTF

J gene: TRBJ2-3
CDR3 length: 15
clone size: few
D gene: -
V gene: TRBV7-2
CDR3 DNA: TGTGCCAGCAGCTTTGGGCTGGGGGGCACAGATACGCAGTATTTT
CDR3 protein: CASSFGLGGTDTQYF

J gene: TRBJ2-3
CDR3 length: 16
clone size: many
D gene: TRBD2
V gene: TRBV25-1
CDR3 DNA: TGTGCCAGCAGGGGAGATGAAGGTGGGGGGGGAGATACGCAGTATTTT
CDR3 protein: CASRGDEGGGGDTQYF

J gene: TRBJ1-1
CDR3 length: 15
clone size: many
D gene: -
V gene: TRBV12-3/TRBV12-4
CDR3 DNA: TGTGCCAGCAGTTTAGGGGGCCAGCAGTTGGCTGAAGCTTTCTTT
CDR3 protein: CASSLGGQQLAEAFF

J gene: TRBJ1-1
CDR3 length: 13
clone size: many
D gene: -
V gene: TRBV20-1
CDR3 DNA: TGCAGTGCTAGGTTTCACCACGGGACTGAAGCTTTCTTT
CDR3 protein: CSARFHHGTEAFF

J gene: TRBJ2-2
CDR3 length: 14
clone size: many
D gene: TRBD2
V gene: TRBV6-4
CDR3 DNA: TGTGCCAGCAGCCCAGCGGGGGGTTCCGGGGAGCTGTTTTTT
CDR3 protein: CASSPAGGSGELFF

J gene: TRBJ1-2
CDR3 length: 14
clone size: many
D gene: -
V gene: TRBV3-1
CDR3 DNA: TGTGCCAGCAGCTACTTCCAGACAGACGGTGGCTACACCTTC
CDR3 protein: CASSYFQTDGGYTF

J gene: TRBJ2-3
CDR3 length: 18
clone size: many
D gene: TRBD2
V gene: TRBV4-1
CDR3 DNA: TGCGCCAGCAGCCAAGTACTAGCGGGAGCTTCGCGCACAGATACGCAGTATTTT
CDR3 protein: CASSQVLAGASRTDTQYF

J gene: TRBJ2-2
CDR3 length: 16
clone size: many
D gene: -
V gene: TRBV4-3
CDR3 DNA: TGCGCCAGCAGCCAAGAGGGAGCGGAGTACACCGGGGAGCTGTTTTTT
CDR3 protein: CASSQEGAEYTGELFF

J gene: TRBJ2-7
CDR3 length: 12
clone size: few
D gene: -
V gene: TRBV7-9
CDR3 DNA: TGTGCCAGCAGCTGGGCAGGCGGCGAGCAGTACTTC
CDR3 protein: CASSWAGGEQYF

J gene: TRBJ2-1
CDR3 length: 17
clone size: many
D gene: TRBD1
V gene: TRBV3-1
CDR3 DNA: TGTGCCAGCAGCCCCGACCCTGGACAGGGATCTTACAATGAGCAGTTCTTC
CDR3 protein: CASSPDPGQGSYNEQFF

J gene: TRBJ2-2
CDR3 length: 14
clone size: -
D gene: -
V gene: TRBV5-1
CDR3 DNA: TGCGCCAGCAGCCGTGAGACCCTCTCCGGGGAGCTGTTTTTT
CDR3 protein: CASSRETLSGELFF

J gene: TRBJ1-1
CDR3 length: 13
clone size: few
D gene: TRBD1
V gene: TRBV4-2
CDR3 DNA: TGTGCCAGCAGCATCGGGACAGGGGACGAAGCTTTCTTT
CDR3 protein: CASSIGTGDEAFF

J gene: TRBJ2-5
CDR3 length: 13
clone size: many
D gene: TRBD1
V gene: TRBV20-1
CDR3 DNA: TGCAGTGCTTTACAGGGGGCGCTCGGGACCCAGTACTTC
CDR3 protein: CSALQGALGTQYF

J gene: TRBJ2-3
CDR3 length: 16
clone size: many
D gene: -
V gene: TRBV5-6
CDR3 DNA: TGTGCCAGCAGCTTGGCCTCCCAAGCCTTCAGGGGTACGCAGTATTTT
CDR3 protein: CASSLASQAFRGTQYF

J gene: TRBJ1-4
CDR3 length: 18
clone size: -
D gene: -
V gene: TRBV7-8
CDR3 DNA: TGTGCCAGCAGCCTCCACCCAAACCGGAGGGCAACTAATGAAAAACTGTTTTTT
CDR3 protein: CASSLHPNRRATNEKLFF

J gene: TRBJ1-2
CDR3 length: 14
clone size: many
D gene: TRBD1
V gene: TRBV3-1
CDR3 DNA: TGTGCCAGCAGCCAAGGTGGGACAGCCTATGGCTACACCTTC
CDR3 protein: CASSQGGTAYGYTF

J gene: TRBJ2-3
CDR3 length: 12
clone size: many
D gene: -
V gene: TRBV20-1
CDR3 DNA: TGCAGTGCTAGAGCCCTCCCAGATACGCAGTATTTT
CDR3 protein: CSARALPDTQYF

J gene: TRBJ2-1
CDR3 length: 15
clone size: many
D gene: -
V gene: TRBV9
CDR3 DNA: TGTGCCAGCAGTACTGGAGGGGGCGCTTACAATGAGCAGTTCTTC
CDR3 protein: CASSTGGGAYNEQFF

J gene: TRBJ1-2
CDR3 length: 14
clone size: many
D gene: -
V gene: TRBV12-3/TRBV12-4
CDR3 DNA: TGTGCCAGCATGCGCAGTTCAGCTAACTATGGCTACACCTTC
CDR3 protein: CASMRSSANYGYTF

J gene: TRBJ2-7
CDR3 length: 16
clone size: many
D gene: TRBD2
V gene: TRBV6-5
CDR3 DNA: TGTGCCAGCAGTTATAGCGGGAGGGCCGCCTTCGACGAGCAGTACTTC
CDR3 protein: CASSYSGRAAFDEQYF

J gene: TRBJ2-5
CDR3 length: 14
clone size: many
D gene: TRBD2
V gene: TRBV9
CDR3 DNA: TGTGCCAGCAGTGCGGGACTACTGGGAGAGACCCAGTACTTC
CDR3 protein: CASSAGLLGETQYF

J gene: TRBJ2-5
CDR3 length: 15
clone size: many
D gene: TRBD1
V gene: TRBV10-3
CDR3 DNA: TGTGCCATCAGTGAGCTCGGACAGGGGGAAGAGACCCAGTACTTC
CDR3 protein: CAISELGQGEETQYF

J gene: TRBJ1-5
CDR3 length: 16
clone size: many
D gene: TRBD1
V gene: TRBV5-1
CDR3 DNA: TGCGCCAGCAGCTTGGTTCCAGGGGGGGGCAATCAGCCCCAGCATTTT
CDR3 protein: CASSLVPGGGNQPQHF

J gene: TRBJ2-1
CDR3 length: 11
clone size: many
D gene: -
V gene: TRBV20-1
CDR3 DNA: TGCAGTGCTAGGAGGTCGTGGGAGCAGTTCTTC
CDR3 protein: CSARRSWEQFF

J gene: TRBJ2-3
CDR3 length: 15
clone size: -
D gene: -
V gene: TRBV4-3
CDR3 DNA: TGCGCCAGCAGCCAAGATAGGGGGGCGCGAGATACGCAGTATTTT
CDR3 protein: CASSQDRGARDTQYF

J gene: TRBJ2-3
CDR3 length: 16
clone size: few
D gene: -
V gene: TRBV5-6
CDR3 DNA: TGTGCCAGCAGCTTGGGTCCCAGGGTGGATACAGATACGCAGTATTTT
CDR3 protein: CASSLGPRVDTDTQYF

J gene: TRBJ1-6
CDR3 length: 19
clone size: many
D gene: TRBD1
V gene: TRBV4-2
CDR3 DNA: TGTGCCAGCAGCCAAGATGGGACAGGGGTCTTTCTATATAATTCACCCCTCCACTTT
CDR3 protein: CASSQDGTGVFLYNSPLHF

J gene: TRBJ2-5
CDR3 length: 15
clone size: many
D gene: TRBD1
V gene: TRBV7-2
CDR3 DNA: TGTGCCAGCAGATTCGACAGGGGGCTGGCGGAGACCCAGTACTTC
CDR3 protein: CASRFDRGLAETQYF

J gene: TRBJ2-3
CDR3 length: 14
clone size: many
D gene: -
V gene: TRBV29-1
CDR3 DNA: TGCAGCGTTGAAGACGCGTGGCGCACAGATACGCAGTATTTT
CDR3 protein: CSVEDAWRTDTQYF

J gene: TRBJ1-1
CDR3 length: 15
clone size: many
D gene: -
V gene: TRBV5-6
CDR3 DNA: TGTGCCAGCAGCTTGAGGGCGGTCGGGGACACTGAAGCTTTCTTT
CDR3 protein: CASSLRAVGDTEAFF

J gene: TRBJ2-5
CDR3 length: 13
clone size: -
D gene: -
V gene: TRBV7-2
CDR3 DNA: TGTGCCAGTAACCGGGCGATACAAGAGACCCAGTACTTC
CDR3 protein: CASNRAIQETQYF

J gene: TRBJ2-7
CDR3 length: 15
clone size: many
D gene: -
V gene: TRBV9
CDR3 DNA: TGTGCCAGCAGCGTAGAGGTGGGGTCAACCTACGAGCAGTACTTC
CDR3 protein: CASSVEVGSTYEQYF

J gene: TRBJ2-5
CDR3 length: 17
clone size: -
D gene: TRBD2
V gene: TRBV3-1
CDR3 DNA: TGTGCCACCTGCCAAGATACTAGGGAGGGCATCCAAGAGACCCAGTACTTC
CDR3 protein: CATCQDTREGIQETQYF

J gene: TRBJ1-3
CDR3 length: 15
clone size: many
D gene: -
V gene: TRBV5-1
CDR3 DNA: TGCGCCAGCAGCGTCACAGGGCCGCCTGGAAACACCATATATTTT
CDR3 protein: CASSVTGPPGNTIYF

J gene: TRBJ2-2
CDR3 length: 15
clone size: many
D gene: TRBD2
V gene: TRBV20-1
CDR3 DNA: TGCAGTGCTGTGAACGGGAGGGTGAACACCGGGGAGCTGTTTTTT
CDR3 protein: CSAVNGRVNTGELFF

J gene: TRBJ1-5
CDR3 length: 14
clone size: -
D gene: -
V gene: TRBV12-3/TRBV12-4
CDR3 DNA: TGTGCCAGCAGTACAATCGAGGGGGATCAGCCCCAGCATTTT
CDR3 protein: CASSTIEGDQPQHF

J gene: TRBJ1-5
CDR3 length: 16
clone size: -
D gene: TRBD1
V gene: TRBV28
CDR3 DNA: TGTGCCAGCAGTTTGTACAGGGGCCGTAGCAATCAGCCCCAGCATTTT
CDR3 protein: CASSLYRGRSNQPQHF

J gene: TRBJ1-2
CDR3 length: 15
clone size: many
D gene: -
V gene: TRBV10-3
CDR3 DNA: TGTGCCATCACTGATGGTCGGGGCGCGACAAGTGGCTACACCTTC
CDR3 protein: CAITDGRGATSGYTF

J gene: TRBJ2-7
CDR3 length: 12
clone size: many
D gene: -
V gene: TRBV29-1
CDR3 DNA: TGCAGCGTTGAAAACAGACCCTACGAGCAGTACTTC
CDR3 protein: CSVENRPYEQYF

J gene: TRBJ1-1
CDR3 length: 16
clone size: -
D gene: -
V gene: TRBV18
CDR3 DNA: TGTGCCAGCTCACTAAGGGCCTTCTCAGCTAACACTGAAGCTTTCTTT
CDR3 protein: CASSLRAFSANTEAFF

J gene: TRBJ2-1
CDR3 length: 17
clone size: -
D gene: -
V gene: TRBV3-1
CDR3 DNA: TGTGCCTGCTGCCAAGGATTAGGGCAGGGACAATACAATGAGCAGTTCTTC
CDR3 protein: CACCQGLGQGQYNEQFF

J gene: TRBJ1-3
CDR3 length: 14
clone size: many
D gene: -
V gene: TRBV7-2
CDR3 DNA: TGTGCCAGCAGCTTCCAGATCTCTGGAAACACCATATATTTT
CDR3 protein: CASSFQISGNTIYF

J gene: TRBJ2-3
CDR3 length: 10
clone size: few
D gene: -
V gene: TRBV7-2
CDR3 DNA: TGTGCCAGCAGCTTCCCAACGCAGTATTTT
CDR3 protein: CASSFPTQYF

J gene: TRBJ1-2
CDR3 length: 15
clone size: many
D gene: -
V gene: TRBV6-5
CDR3 DNA: TGTGCCAGCAGTTACTCGAAGGGGAGCACCTATGGCTACACCTTC
CDR3 protein: CASSYSKGSTYGYTF

J gene: TRBJ1-1
CDR3 length: 17
clone size: -
D gene: -
V gene: TRBV5-8
CDR3 DNA: TGTGCCAGCAGCCATGTTCGGGCCGGAAAGGAGAACACTGAAGCTTTCTTT
CDR3 protein: CASSHVRAGKENTEAFF

J gene: TRBJ2-7
CDR3 length: 14
clone size: -
D gene: -
V gene: TRBV27
CDR3 DNA: TGTGCCAGCAGTTTGCGACCTTGGGCCTACGAGCAGTACTTC
CDR3 protein: CASSLRPWAYEQYF

J gene: TRBJ2-7
CDR3 length: 14
clone size: few
D gene: -
V gene: TRBV30
CDR3 DNA: TGTGCCTGGAGTGTGCCCCCAAATGTCGGGGAGCAGTACTTC
CDR3 protein: CAWSVPPNVGEQYF